The 17 T cell receptor beta chains below all came from one sample that was sequenced in a study of OX40 agonist ivuxolimab in advanced cancers. Sequencing used immunoSEQ multiplex PCR; TCRdb keeps in-frame clones, though not all of them. The repertoire holds over 70,000 clones, with more than 75% as singletons. The specimen was CD4+ or CD8+ T cells sorted from blood, collected in a trial of the OX40 agonist ivuxolimab. The receptors shown here come from an adult with an advanced solid tumor such as melanoma, head and neck, liver or kidney cancer.

The chain couples TRBV18 to TRBJ1-1; a weak D match, TRBD1 (5 bases). The CDR3 is 14 residues long. V was pared by 7 bases and J by 1 base, with 13 bases between. The V gene's germline CDR1 is KGHSH and CDR2 LQKENI. CDR3 region: CASWPGTTNTEAFF. CDR3 coding DNA: TGTGCCAGCTGGCCCGGGACCACGAACACTGAAGCTTTCTTT.

CDR3 sequence reads: CASGEGDTRTYNEQFF. CDR3 coding DNA: TGTGCCAGTGGTGAAGGAGACACGCGGACCTACAATGAGCAGTTCTTC. The V and J genes are TRBV25-1 and TRBJ2-1; no firm D call. V lost 9 bases and J lost 2, with 20 bases in between. This CDR3 comprises 16 residues. CDR1 is MGHDK, CDR2 SYGVNS, per germline.

This chain joins TRBV7-6 and TRBJ2-3; 7 bases fit TRBD1. Unmatched junction bases numbered 9, after V lost 5 bases and J lost 4 bases. The CDR3 consists of 15 residues. The germline CDR1 and CDR2 sequences are SGHVS and FNYEAQ. The CDR3 loop is CASSPWTGLSDTQYF. CDR3 in DNA: TGTGCCAGCAGCCCCTGGACAGGTTTGTCAGATACGCAGTATTTT.

The genes are TRBV27 and TRBJ1-2; D is unresolved. The V and J ends lost 0 bases and 5 bases respectively, with 16 bases between them. CDR3 length equals 16 residues. Germline assignment: CDR1 MNHEY and CDR2 SMNVEV (reference sequence). The CDR3, as DNA: TGTGCCAGCAGTTTATCTCCCCAACCCCATAGGTATGGCTACACCTTC. This encodes CASSLSPQPHRYGYTF.

V gene TRBV18 combines with J gene TRBJ2-7, with TRBD1 as a possible D gene (6 bases). V gave up 1 base and J gave up 0 bases, with 13 bases separating them. Looked up from germline, CDR1 is KGHSH and CDR2 is LQKENI. The CDR3 has 16 residues. DNA of the CDR3: TGTGCCAGCTCACCACTGGGGGCCGGCGCCTCCTACGAGCAGTACTTC. Translated: CASSPLGAGASYEQYF.

J is TRBJ1-2 and V is TRBV7-2, with TRBD1 as a possible D gene (6 bases). Trimming removed 1 base at V and 3 bases at J, with 12 bases between. The CDR3 has 15 residues. Germline V gives CDR1 SGHTA, CDR2 FQGNSA. The CDR3 sequence: CASSLVGGADYGYTF. CDR3 DNA: TGTGCCAGCAGCTTAGTCGGGGGCGCAGACTATGGCTACACCTTC.

The chain couples TRBV30 to TRBJ2-7; TRBD2 is a possible D gene (5 bases). The V end lost 0 bases, the J end lost 4 bases, and 7 bases lay between the germline ends. This CDR3 has 12 amino acids. Germline values: CDR1 GTSNPN, CDR2 SVGIG (reference sequence). DNA for the CDR3: TGTGCCTGGAGTGTACCGGGGTACGAGCAGTACTTC. It yields the protein CAWSVPGYEQYF.

V usage is TRBV7-9 and J usage is TRBJ1-6; D gene unclear. The V gene's germline CDR1 is SEHNR and CDR2 FQNEAQ (reference sequence). The CDR3 loop spans 18 amino acids. V lost 5 bases, J lost 1 base, and 18 bases lay in between. The CDR3 sequence is CASSQDFGSRSYNSPLHF. DNA of the CDR3: TGTGCCAGCAGCCAAGATTTTGGGAGCCGGTCCTATAATTCACCCCTCCACTTT.

The rearrangement uses TRBV7-6 and TRBJ2-3, with D perhaps being TRBD1 or TRBD2 (5 bases each). V dropped 5 bases and J dropped 2 bases, with 17 bases sitting between them. The CDR3 covers 16 residues. The germline V gene has CDR1 SGHVS and CDR2 FNYEAQ. The chain's CDR3 is CASSPDWAGATDTQYF. The CDR3 bases are TGTGCCAGCAGCCCGGATTGGGCCGGGGCCACAGATACGCAGTATTTT.

V is TRBV18 and J is TRBJ1-1, with no clear D. The ends were cut back, 3 bases at V and 1 base at J, with 12 bases in the middle. This CDR3 comprises 15 residues. Germline values: CDR1 KGHSH, CDR2 LQKENI. This CDR3 reads CASSPREKGNTEAFF. CDR3 in DNA: TGTGCCAGCTCACCCCGGGAGAAGGGGAACACTGAAGCTTTCTTT.

The CDR3 coding sequence is TGTGCCAGCTCACCCAGGGATCCTGCAACTAATGAAAAACTGTTTTTT. Translated: CASSPRDPATNEKLFF. The rearrangement links TRBV18 to TRBJ1-4; D is possibly TRBD1 (5 bases). The ends were cut back, 3 bases at V and 0 bases at J, with 11 bases in the middle. The germline V gene has CDR1 KGHSH and CDR2 LQKENI. This CDR3 spans 16 amino acids.

The rearrangement joins TRBV6-1 to TRBJ2-5; the match to TRBD2 covers 11 bases. The CDR3 is made up of 13 amino acids. V was pared by 5 bases and J by 7 bases, with 3 bases of the junction left unmatched. Germline loops: CDR1 MNHNS, CDR2 SASEGT. CDR3 bases: TGTGCCAGCAGTTTAGGACTAGCGGGGACCCAGTACTTC. Encoded protein: CASSLGLAGTQYF.

The gene calls are TRBV4-1 and TRBJ2-7; 7 bases match TRBD2. The V gene's germline CDR1 is MGHRA and CDR2 YSYEKL. V shed 0 bases, J shed 4 bases, and the junction held 9 bases outside the gene matches. The CDR3 contains 16 residues. DNA for the CDR3: TGCGCCAGCAGCCAAGATCGCGGCGGGAGTTCGTACGAGCAGTACTTC. Its translation is CASSQDRGGSSYEQYF.

This chain connects TRBV6-5 to TRBJ2-3; 9 nucleotides agree with TRBD2. CDR3 length: 16 amino acids. CDR1 is MNHEY and CDR2 is SVGAGI in the germline V gene. The junction had 3 bases not matched to a gene; V was cut back by 2 bases and J by 0 bases. Here the CDR3 reads CASSYRSGGSTDTQYF. The CDR3 region has the DNA TGTGCCAGCAGTTACCGTAGCGGGGGCAGCACAGATACGCAGTATTTT.

The chain carries TRBV7-8 and TRBJ2-6; the D is unclear. V lost 0 bases and J 0 bases, leaving 6 bases between the germline ends. Germline assignment: CDR1 SGHVS and CDR2 FQNEAQ. The length of the CDR3 is 16 residues. CDR3 in DNA: TGTGCCAGCAGCTTAGCGGTCGGCTCTGGGGCCAACGTCCTGACTTTC. It encodes CASSLAVGSGANVLTF. The variable domain in full, with the rest retrieved from reference TRBV7-8 and TRBJ2-6, is GAGVSQSPRYKVAKRGQDVALRCDPISGHVSLFWYQQALGQGPEFLTYFQNEAQLDKSGLPSDRFFAERPEGSVSTLKIQRTQQEDSAVYLCASSLAVGSGANVLTFGAGSRLTVL.

The chain combines TRBV9 with TRBJ2-3, with TRBD1 as a possible D gene (6 bases). CDR1 is SGDLS, CDR2 YYNGEE, per germline. The CDR3 is made up of 16 amino acids. Trimming took off 3 bases at V and 6 bases at J, with 20 bases between the two ends. This CDR3 reads CASSADTGHLSDTQYF. The CDR3 DNA reads TGTGCCAGCAGCGCTGATACGGGACACCTTTCGGATACGCAGTATTTT.

This clone was recorded at least ten times. This chain joins TRBV9 and TRBJ2-3, with 7 bases lining up with TRBD1. In germline, CDR1 is SGDLS, CDR2 YYNGEE. V was pared by 8 bases and J by 0 bases, with 3 bases of the junction left unmatched. The CDR3 length is 13 residues. The CDR3 DNA reads as TGTGCCAGTGGACAGGTCAGCACAGATACGCAGTATTTT. Translation gives CASGQVSTDTQYF.